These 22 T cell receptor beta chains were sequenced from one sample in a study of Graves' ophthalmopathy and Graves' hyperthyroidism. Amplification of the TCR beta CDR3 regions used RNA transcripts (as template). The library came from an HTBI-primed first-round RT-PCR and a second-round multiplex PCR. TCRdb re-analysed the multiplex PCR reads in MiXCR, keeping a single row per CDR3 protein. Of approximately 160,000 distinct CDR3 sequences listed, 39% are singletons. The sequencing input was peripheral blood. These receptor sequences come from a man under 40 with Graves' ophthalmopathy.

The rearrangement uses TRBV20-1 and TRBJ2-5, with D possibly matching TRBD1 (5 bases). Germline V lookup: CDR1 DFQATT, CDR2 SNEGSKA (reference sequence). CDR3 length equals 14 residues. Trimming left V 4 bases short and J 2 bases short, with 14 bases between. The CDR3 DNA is TGCAGTGCTACCCTTGTGACAGCTCAAGAGACCCAGTACTTC. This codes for CSATLVTAQETQYF.

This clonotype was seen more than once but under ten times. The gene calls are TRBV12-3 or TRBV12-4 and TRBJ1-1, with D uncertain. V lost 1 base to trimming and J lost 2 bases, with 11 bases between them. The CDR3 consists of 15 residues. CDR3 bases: TGTGCCAGCAGTTTAGGTTTGGTAAGAAACACTGAAGCTTTCTTT. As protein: CASSLGLVRNTEAFF.

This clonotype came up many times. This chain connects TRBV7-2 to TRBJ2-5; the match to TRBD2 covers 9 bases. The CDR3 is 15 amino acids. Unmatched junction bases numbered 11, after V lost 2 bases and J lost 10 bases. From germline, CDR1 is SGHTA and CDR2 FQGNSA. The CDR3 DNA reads TGTGCCAGCAGCTTAAGTGTCGGTAGCGGGAGCGACCAGTACTTC. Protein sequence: CASSLSVGSGSDQYF.

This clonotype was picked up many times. CDR3 region: CASSKGDRGSGQPQHF. The CDR3 bases are TGTGCCAGCAGTAAGGGGGACAGGGGGTCGGGTCAGCCCCAGCATTTT. The chain recombines TRBV6-2 or TRBV6-3 with TRBJ1-5; 11 bases align to TRBD1. The length of the CDR3 is 16 residues. Germline V lookup: CDR1 MNHEY, CDR2 SVGEGT. The trim removed 5 bases at V and 6 bases at J, leaving 9 bases unmatched.

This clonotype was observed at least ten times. This CDR3 is CASSATFQETQYF. CDR3 sequence (DNA): TGTGCCAGCAGCGCCACTTTCCAAGAGACCCAGTACTTC. This chain connects TRBV12-3 or TRBV12-4 to TRBJ2-5; D remains ambiguous. V lost 6 bases and J lost 1, with 9 bases in between. The CDR3 spans 13 residues.

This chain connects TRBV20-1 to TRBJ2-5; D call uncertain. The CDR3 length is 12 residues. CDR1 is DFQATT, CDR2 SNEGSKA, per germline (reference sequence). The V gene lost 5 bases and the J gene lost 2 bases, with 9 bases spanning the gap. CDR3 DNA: TGCAGTGCTTCCGACGATCAAGAGACCCAGTACTTC. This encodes CSASDDQETQYF.

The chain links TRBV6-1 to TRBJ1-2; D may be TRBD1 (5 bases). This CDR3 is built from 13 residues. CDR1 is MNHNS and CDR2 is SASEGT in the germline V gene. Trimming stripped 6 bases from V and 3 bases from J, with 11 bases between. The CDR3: CASSQGQDYGYTF. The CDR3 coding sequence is TGTGCCAGCAGCCAGGGTCAGGACTATGGCTACACCTTC.

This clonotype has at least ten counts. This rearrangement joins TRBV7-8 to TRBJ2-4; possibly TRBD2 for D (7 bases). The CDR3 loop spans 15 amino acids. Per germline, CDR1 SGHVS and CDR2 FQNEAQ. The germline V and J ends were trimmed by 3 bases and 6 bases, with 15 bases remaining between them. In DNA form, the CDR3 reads TGTGCCAGCAGCTTGGGGGGGGGGCTGGGAAACATTCAGTACTTC. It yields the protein CASSLGGGLGNIQYF.

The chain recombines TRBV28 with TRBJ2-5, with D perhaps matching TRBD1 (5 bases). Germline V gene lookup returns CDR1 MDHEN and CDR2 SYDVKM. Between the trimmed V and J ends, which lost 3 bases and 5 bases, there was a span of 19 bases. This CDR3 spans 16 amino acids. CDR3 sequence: CASSFSTGWGAETQYF. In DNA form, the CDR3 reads TGTGCCAGCAGTTTCTCCACTGGTTGGGGCGCGGAGACCCAGTACTTC. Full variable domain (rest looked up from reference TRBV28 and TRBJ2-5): DVKVTQSSRYLVKRTGEKVFLECVQDMDHENMFWYRQDPGLGLRLIYFSYDVKMKEKGDIPEGYSVSREKKERFSLILESASTNQTSMYLCASSFSTGWGAETQYFGPGTRLLVL.

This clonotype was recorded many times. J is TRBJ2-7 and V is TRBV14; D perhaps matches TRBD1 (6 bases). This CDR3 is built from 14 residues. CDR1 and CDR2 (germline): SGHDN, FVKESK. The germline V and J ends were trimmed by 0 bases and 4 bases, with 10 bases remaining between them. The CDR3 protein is CASSQDGTRYEQYF. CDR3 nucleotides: TGTGCCAGCAGCCAAGACGGGACACGTTACGAGCAGTACTTC.

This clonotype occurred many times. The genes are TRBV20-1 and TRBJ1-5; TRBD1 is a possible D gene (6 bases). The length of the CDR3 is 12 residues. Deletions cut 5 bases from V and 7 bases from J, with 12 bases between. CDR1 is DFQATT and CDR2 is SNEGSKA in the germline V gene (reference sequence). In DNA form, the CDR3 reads TGCAGTGCTTTACAGGGAAAACAGCCCCAGCATTTT. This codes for CSALQGKQPQHF.

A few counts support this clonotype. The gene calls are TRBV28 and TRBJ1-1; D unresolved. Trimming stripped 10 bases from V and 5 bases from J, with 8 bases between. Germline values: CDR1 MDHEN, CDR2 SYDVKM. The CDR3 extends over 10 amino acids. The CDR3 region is CATTGTEAFF. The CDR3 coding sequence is TGTGCCACCACCGGGACTGAAGCTTTCTTT.

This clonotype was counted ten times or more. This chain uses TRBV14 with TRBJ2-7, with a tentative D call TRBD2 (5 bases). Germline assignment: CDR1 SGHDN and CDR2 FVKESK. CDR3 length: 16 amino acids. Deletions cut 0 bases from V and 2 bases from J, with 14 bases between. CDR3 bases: TGTGCCAGCAGCCAAGATGTCGCTGGGAGAACCTACGAGCAGTACTTC. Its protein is CASSQDVAGRTYEQYF.

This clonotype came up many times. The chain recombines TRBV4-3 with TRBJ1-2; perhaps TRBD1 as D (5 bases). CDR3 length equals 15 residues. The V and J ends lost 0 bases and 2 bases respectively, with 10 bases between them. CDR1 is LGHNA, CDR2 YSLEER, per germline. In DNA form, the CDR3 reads TGCGCCAGCAGCCAAGAGGGACGGATGAACTATGGCTACACCTTC. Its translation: CASSQEGRMNYGYTF.

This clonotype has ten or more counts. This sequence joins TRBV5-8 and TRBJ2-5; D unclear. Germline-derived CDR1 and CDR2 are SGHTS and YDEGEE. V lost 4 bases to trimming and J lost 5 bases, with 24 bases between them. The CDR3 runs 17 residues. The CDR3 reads CASSITRKARLMETQYF. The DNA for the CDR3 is TGTGCCAGCAGCATAACCCGGAAGGCGAGGTTAATGGAGACCCAGTACTTC.

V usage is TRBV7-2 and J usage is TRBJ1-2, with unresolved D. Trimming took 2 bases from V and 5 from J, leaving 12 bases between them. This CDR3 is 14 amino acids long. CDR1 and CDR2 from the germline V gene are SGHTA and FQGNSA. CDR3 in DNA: TGTGCCAGCAGCTTACGACCAGATATTTATGGCTACACCTTC. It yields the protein CASSLRPDIYGYTF.

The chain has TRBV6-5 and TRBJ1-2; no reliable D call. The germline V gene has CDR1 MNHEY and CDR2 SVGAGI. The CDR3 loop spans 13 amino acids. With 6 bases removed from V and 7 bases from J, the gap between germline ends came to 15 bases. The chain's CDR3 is CASSYVTGFGYTF. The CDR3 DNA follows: TGTGCCAGCAGCTACGTAACGGGGTTTGGCTACACCTTC.

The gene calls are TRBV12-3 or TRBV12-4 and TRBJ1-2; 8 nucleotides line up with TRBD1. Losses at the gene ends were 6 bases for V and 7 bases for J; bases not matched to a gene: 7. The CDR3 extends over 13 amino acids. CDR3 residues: CASRPTGERGYTF. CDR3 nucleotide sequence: TGTGCCAGCAGACCGACAGGGGAGCGTGGCTACACCTTC.

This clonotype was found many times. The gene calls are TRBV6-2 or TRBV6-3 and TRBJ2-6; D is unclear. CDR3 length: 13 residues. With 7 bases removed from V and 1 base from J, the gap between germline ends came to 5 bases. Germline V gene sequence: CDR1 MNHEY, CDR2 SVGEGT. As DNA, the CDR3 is TGTGCCAGCACGACATCTGGGGCCAACGTCCTGACTTTC. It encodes CASTTSGANVLTF.

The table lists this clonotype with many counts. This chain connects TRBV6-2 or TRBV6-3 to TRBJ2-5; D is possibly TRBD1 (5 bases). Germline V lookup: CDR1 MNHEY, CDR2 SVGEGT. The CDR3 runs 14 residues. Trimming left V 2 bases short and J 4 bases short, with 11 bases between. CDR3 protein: CASSYRQGRETQYF. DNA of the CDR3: TGTGCCAGCAGTTACCGCCAGGGTCGAGAGACCCAGTACTTC.

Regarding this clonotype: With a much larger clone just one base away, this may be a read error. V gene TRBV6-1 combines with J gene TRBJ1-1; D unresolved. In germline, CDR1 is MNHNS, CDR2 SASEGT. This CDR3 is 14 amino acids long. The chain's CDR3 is CTSSGSTEATEAFF. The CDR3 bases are TGTACCAGCAGTGGATCTACAGAGGCCACTGAAGCTTTCTTT.

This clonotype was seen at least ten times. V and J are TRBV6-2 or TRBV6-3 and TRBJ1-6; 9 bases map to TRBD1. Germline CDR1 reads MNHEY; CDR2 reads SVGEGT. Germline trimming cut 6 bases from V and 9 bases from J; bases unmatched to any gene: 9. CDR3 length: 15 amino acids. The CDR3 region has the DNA TGTGCCAGCAGCCCTGGGACAGGGAGGATTTCACCCCTCCACTTT. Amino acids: CASSPGTGRISPLHF.